Below, one T cell receptor beta chain is given with its context. Its antigen is not identified. This CDR3 contains 16 residues. Deletions cut 7 bases from V and 0 bases from J, with 16 bases between. Germline lookup yields CDR1 SGHAT and CDR2 FQNNGV. The data derive from a study of identical twins. Study results and caveats: Carriage of fewer insertions was seen in abundant cord blood beta clonotypes, whereas memory repertoires showed none.

TCRdb reprocessed the 5' RACE reads with MiXCR, giving one entry per CDR3 protein. The sample holds 600,000 to 850,000 distinct CDR3 sequences, 18% seen once. These same data were also listed under a study on T cells expressing NK-cell markers. That work states: Seven HCMV-seropositive donors and one seronegative donor made up the eight sequenced donors. Researchers report these clonotypes also headed the CD3+CD56-NKG2C+ fraction in several donors.

Specimen: PBMCs. The receptor comes from a woman aged 18-29 years in good health. The V gene is TRBV11-2, the J gene TRBJ2-1; weak D call: TRBD2 (6 bases). The CDR3 DNA follows: TGTGCCAGCACCTCGGGTAGCGGCTACTCCTACAATGAGCAGTTCTTC. Residues: CASTSGSGYSYNEQFF. Based on the CDR3 plus reference TRBV11-2 and TRBJ2-1, the full variable domain is EAGVAQSPRYKIIEKRQSVAFWCNPISGHATLYWYQQILGQGPKLLIQFQNNGVVDDSQLPKDRFSAERLKGVDSTLKIQPAKLEDSAVYLCASTSGSGYSYNEQFFGPGTRLTVL.